Detailed here is one T cell receptor (beta chain). This sample is drawn from a study of OX40 agonist ivuxolimab in advanced cancers. Germline lookup yields CDR1 LGHNA and CDR2 YSLEER. The V end was cut by 4 bases, the J end by 0 bases, with 4 bases between. The CDR3 spans 14 residues. Using immunoSEQ multiplex PCR, the repertoire was profiled, and TCRdb retains in-frame clones only, with some absent. The sample consists of about 18,000 clones, 70% to 90% of them appearing once. The chain joins TRBV4-3 to TRBJ2-6; D is unclear. The receptor was isolated from an adult with an advanced solid tumor such as melanoma, head and neck, liver or kidney cancer. The sample consisted of CD4+ or CD8+ T cells sorted from blood, taken in a trial of the OX40 agonist ivuxolimab. The chain's CDR3 is CASSPLSGANVLTF. DNA for the CDR3: TGCGCCAGCAGCCCCCTCTCTGGGGCCAACGTCCTGACTTTC.